The 22 T cell receptor beta chains below were found in one sample sequenced in a study of blood T cells in healthy people across ages. Alongside a J-beta primer mix, a sample-barcoded 5' primer served in a second PCR lasting roughly 6 to 11 cycles. TCRdb analysed the 5' RACE reads with MiXCR anew, one entry per CDR3 protein. The table includes 1.5 million to 2 million distinct CDR3 sequences, about 49% detected once. The sample taken for sequencing was blood. These receptors were collected from a woman in her 40s in good health.

The V and J genes are TRBV28 and TRBJ2-1; possibly TRBD2 for D (7 bases). The CDR3 has 16 residues. The V end lost 6 bases, the J end lost 12 bases, and 27 bases lay between the germline ends. CDR1 MDHEN and CDR2 SYDVKM come from the germline V gene. DNA of the CDR3: TGTGCCAGCAGCCGGGGTGCTCGTGGGGGGGCCTCTGGGCAGTTCTTC. This codes for CASSRGARGGASGQFF.

The chain has TRBV21-1 and TRBJ2-1; the listed D gene, TRBD2, was not tested against the DNA. TRBV21-1 has pseudogene status. This CDR3 is 16 amino acids long. The CDR3 nucleotides are TGTGCCAGCAGCTCCCGGACTAGCGGGGGAACCAATGAGCAGTTCTTC. Protein: CASSSRTSGGTNEQFF.

This clonotype was found once. J is TRBJ1-6 and V is TRBV13, with D perhaps matching TRBD1 (5 bases). The germline gives CDR1 PRHDT, CDR2 FYEKMQ (reference sequence). V was clipped by 5 bases and J by 0 bases, with 14 bases between them. The CDR3 has 17 residues. The CDR3 protein is CASSIRRGGSYNSPLHF. The CDR3 DNA is TGTGCCAGCAGCATCAGACGGGGGGGCTCCTATAATTCACCCCTCCACTTT.

This clonotype was observed a few times. The gene calls are TRBV20-1 and TRBJ2-7; TRBD2 might be the D (8 bases). Germline V gene lookup returns CDR1 DFQATT and CDR2 SNEGSKA (reference sequence). V was shortened by 5 bases and J by 7 bases, with 24 bases between the two germline ends. The CDR3 is made up of 15 amino acids. The CDR3: CSAVNSGGLAGEQYF. Written as DNA, the CDR3 is TGCAGTGCTGTCAACTCAGGGGGTTTAGCGGGGGAGCAGTACTTC.

The rearrangement joins TRBV27 to TRBJ2-3; D is possibly TRBD2 (6 bases). The germline CDR1 and CDR2 sequences are MNHEY and SMNVEV (reference sequence). The CDR3 runs to 15 residues. The germline V and J ends were trimmed by 3 bases and 2 bases, with 12 bases remaining between them. The CDR3 spells CASSLGTFITDTQYF. In DNA form, the CDR3 reads TGTGCCAGCAGTTTGGGGACTTTCATCACAGATACGCAGTATTTT.

The chain joins TRBV24-1 to TRBJ2-1; 16 bases align to TRBD2. CDR3 length: 20 residues. Germline V gene lookup returns CDR1 KGHDR and CDR2 SFDVKD. Trimming took 1 base from V and 4 from J; bases not matched to a gene: 9. The chain's CDR3 is CATSDFRGLAGGTTYNEQFF. For the CDR3, the DNA is TGTGCCACCAGTGATTTTCGGGGACTAGCGGGGGGGACGACGTACAATGAGCAGTTCTTC.

This clonotype came up once. The rearrangement joins TRBV28 to TRBJ2-5; D is unclear. Germline V gene data show CDR1 as MDHEN and CDR2 as SYDVKM. Trimming removed 5 bases from V and 4 bases from J, with 11 bases in between. The CDR3 runs to 13 residues. The CDR3 sequence is CASSDASPETQYF. The CDR3 DNA reads TGTGCCAGCAGTGATGCCAGTCCAGAGACCCAGTACTTC.

The genes are TRBV20-1 and TRBJ2-7; D remains unclear. The J call is doubtful: the DNA matches TRBJ2-5 better. This CDR3 is 9 amino acids long. Germline values: CDR1 DFQATT, CDR2 SNEGSKA (reference sequence). CDR3 region: CSASKTQYF. CDR3 bases: TGCAGTGCTAGCAAGACCCAGTACTTC.

This chain uses TRBV13 with TRBJ2-4; a possible D gene is TRBD2 (6 bases). Germline V CDR1 and CDR2: PRHDT, FYEKMQ (reference sequence). This CDR3 comprises 13 residues. V was trimmed by 1 base and J by 13 bases, leaving 14 bases between them. CDR3 coding DNA: TGTGCCAGCAGCTTAGCTTCTAGCGACAAGCAGTACTTC. Residues: CASSLASSDKQYF.

The chain couples TRBV20-1 to TRBJ1-6, with no clear D. This CDR3 region has 10 residues. The V gene's germline CDR1 is DFQATT and CDR2 SNEGSKA (reference sequence). The V gene lost 5 bases and the J gene lost 12 bases, with 8 bases spanning the gap. CDR3 residues: CSALEGPLHF. In DNA form, the CDR3 reads TGCAGTGCTCTTGAGGGACCCCTCCACTTT.

This clonotype was counted a few times. The gene calls are TRBV29-1 and TRBJ2-1, with TRBD1 matching 7 bases. In germline, CDR1 is SQVTM, CDR2 ANQGSEA. J gave up 3 bases and V 7 bases, and 12 bases lay outside the gene matches. The CDR3 spans 15 residues. DNA for the CDR3: TGCAGCGACTCTTTAACCGGGACAGACTACAATGAGCAGTTCTTC. Its translation: CSDSLTGTDYNEQFF.

The V call is TRBV7-2, the J call TRBJ2-1; 9 bases map to TRBD2. J was trimmed by 6 bases and V by 1 base; bases with no gene match: 10. The germline gives CDR1 SGHTA, CDR2 FQGNSA. The CDR3 is 17 residues long. The CDR3 loop is CASSLGWAGGWRNEQFF. CDR3 nucleotides: TGTGCCAGCAGCTTAGGTTGGGCGGGGGGGTGGCGCAATGAGCAGTTCTTC.

The J gene is TRBJ2-5, the V gene TRBV6-5; 9 bases are a match to TRBD1. This CDR3 has 15 residues. Looked up from germline, CDR1 is MNHEY and CDR2 is SVGAGI. V trimming: 7 bases; J trimming: 5 bases; junction bases outside the gene matches: 11. The CDR3 reads CASKPGQGMTETQYF. The CDR3 nucleotides read TGTGCCAGCAAGCCGGGACAGGGCATGACCGAGACCCAGTACTTC.

This clonotype was recorded a few times. V gene TRBV12-3 or TRBV12-4 combines with J gene TRBJ2-1, with 11 bases identical to TRBD2. The V and J ends lost 6 bases and 7 bases, in that order; junction bases with no gene match: 14. The CDR3 consists of 17 residues. The CDR3 DNA is TGTGCCAGCAGAGGACTAGCGGGCGGATCTAAAAGGAATGAGCAGTTCTTC. As protein: CASRGLAGGSKRNEQFF.

The J gene is TRBJ1-3, the V gene TRBV20-1; a possible D gene is TRBD1 (6 bases). The germline CDR1 and CDR2 sequences are DFQATT and SNEGSKA (reference sequence). V dropped 0 bases and J dropped 2 bases, with 8 bases sitting between them. CDR3 size: 14 residues. The CDR3 coding sequence is TGCAGTGCTAGAGAGGGGGCCGCTGGAAACACCATATATTTT. This gives the protein CSAREGAAGNTIYF.

The rearrangement joins TRBV28 to TRBJ1-2, with D uncertain. The CDR3 contains 14 residues. The germline V gene has CDR1 MDHEN and CDR2 SYDVKM. DNA for the CDR3: TGTGCAATCGGGCCTCGGGGAGCGTACTATGGCTACACCTTC. Protein product: CAIGPRGAYYGYTF.

The chain has TRBV6-5 and TRBJ1-5; 8 nucleotides agree with TRBD1. The CDR3 length is 15 residues. V shed 5 bases, J shed 5 bases, and the junction held 8 bases outside the gene matches. Germline values: CDR1 MNHEY, CDR2 SVGAGI. CDR3: CASSTGQGNYQPQHF. The CDR3 coding sequence is TGTGCCAGCAGTACAGGACAGGGAAACTATCAGCCCCAGCATTTT.

The genes are TRBV20-1 and TRBJ2-2; 16 bases match TRBD2. Germline values: CDR1 DFQATT, CDR2 SNEGSKA (reference sequence). The CDR3 has 18 residues. Unmatched junction bases numbered 10, after V lost 6 bases and J lost 3 bases. In DNA form, the CDR3 reads TGCAGTGCGCCGCTGGGACTAGCGGGGGGGCGTTACACCGGGGAGCTGTTTTTT. It encodes CSAPLGLAGGRYTGELFF.

This clonotype was counted a few times. The gene calls are TRBV7-9 and TRBJ2-5; TRBD2 matches at 7 bases. The V and J ends lost 8 bases and 1 base, in that order; junction bases with no gene match: 7. Germline CDR1 and CDR2: SEHNR and FQNEAQ (reference sequence). This CDR3 has 14 amino acids. The CDR3 DNA sequence: TGTGCCAGCCTAAGCGGGGAACTCCAAGAGACCCAGTACTTC. It encodes CASLSGELQETQYF.

CDR3: CATSSGSGNTEAFF. CDR3 nucleotide sequence: TGTGCCACCTCTTCAGGGTCGGGGAACACTGAAGCTTTCTTT. The chain links TRBV10-3 to TRBJ1-1; possibly TRBD1 for D (5 bases). V dropped 10 bases and J dropped 1 base, with 16 bases sitting between them. The CDR3 length is 14 residues. The germline gives CDR1 ENHRY, CDR2 SYGVKD.

The chain links TRBV4-2 to TRBJ2-1; 12 nucleotides match TRBD2. CDR3 length equals 17 residues. Germline V gene sequence: CDR1 LGHNA, CDR2 YNFKEQ. J gave up 8 bases and V 0 bases, and 8 bases lay outside the gene matches. CDR3: CASSQDSSSGGEDEQFF. The DNA of the CDR3 is TGTGCCAGCAGCCAAGATTCCTCTAGCGGGGGGGAAGATGAGCAGTTCTTC.

The chain combines TRBV6-6 with TRBJ1-1; D not resolved. V dropped 2 bases and J dropped 0 bases, with 7 bases sitting between them. There are 14 residues in the CDR3. Germline CDR1 and CDR2: MNHNY and SVGAGI (reference sequence). The CDR3 here is CASSYREMNTEAFF. For the CDR3, the DNA is TGTGCCAGCAGTTACAGGGAGATGAACACTGAAGCTTTCTTT.